The clone carrying this TCR beta chain was found once. Antigen specificity is unknown. This sample is part of a study of shared clonotypes between healthy human individuals. Study results and caveats: Non-shared clonotypes were found to have lower generation probabilities than the clonotypes that were shared by all four of the sorted-subset donors.

The repertoire was sequenced with immunoSEQ multiplex PCR; TCRdb's copy has only in-frame clones and lacks some. The sample shows 2 million to 2.5 million clones, around 95% of them seen only once. Germline values: CDR1 SGHRS, CDR2 YFSETQ. V was trimmed by 1 base and J by 6 bases, leaving 11 bases between them. CDR3 length: 14 amino acids. HIV-negative, healthy adults without recent acute infections or vaccinations were the donors. V gene TRBV5-1 combines with J gene TRBJ2-1; no firm D call. The sequenced material came from naive CD4+ T cells sorted from blood. Regarding subset: CD45RA+ positively selected. The receptor was derived from a man younger than 35 in good health. CDR3 region: CASSLPESSNEQFF. The CDR3 nucleotides read TGCGCCAGCAGCTTGCCAGAAAGTAGCAATGAGCAGTTCTTC.